This T cell receptor beta chain was recorded in a study of cytomegalovirus exposure and HLA in healthy donors. The wider study: Ancestry clustering placed roughly 86% of about 400 genotyped donors in the Caucasian-associated cluster.

A few counts support this clone. Antigen unknown. The primer mix had 60 Vbeta and 13 Jbeta primers. Libraries were prepared by immunoSEQ multiplex PCR; TCRdb keeps only in-frame clonotypes and omits some of them. The sample has roughly 140,000 clones, around 10% seen once. The CDR3 sequence is 16 residues long. Germline loops: CDR1 KGHSH, CDR2 LQKENI. V was pared by 4 bases and J by 3 bases, with 18 bases between. Study observations and caveats: The majority of CMV-associated TCR beta chains were reported as apparently HLA-restricted in a later analysis. A later analysis showed TCR association rates differing by HLA locus, peaking at DRB1 and lowest at HLA-C. CMV antigen specificity was confirmed in vitro for three CMV-associated chains.

Sequencing input: PBMCs. This sequence joins TRBV18 and TRBJ1-1, with D maybe TRBD1 (5 bases). The TCR was taken from a male donor in good health and CMV-seronegative. CDR3 DNA: TGTGCCAGCTCACTCTTAGGGGTGAGGGAGGACACTGAAGCTTTCTTT. Translation: CASSLLGVREDTEAFF.